The clone carrying this T cell receptor (beta chain) was detected many times. Its antigen remains unknown. This sample's TCRbeta library carried unique molecular identifier barcodes. MiXCR was run by TCRdb on the PCR reads, yielding one entry per CDR3 protein. The data show some 600,000 distinct CDR3 sequences, 10% to 15% seen once. The data originate from a study of T-cell reconstitution after alpha-beta-depleted transplantation in children. Study-wide results and caveats: Surviving recipient T cells and intrathymic progenitors accounted for some patients' high TCRbeta diversity at day 60. Expanded clones from the graft, numbering several hundred, reportedly supplied alpha-beta T cells about two months after transplant.

The clonotype was recovered from a male patient aged 10-17 years who had a stem cell transplant for acute myeloid leukemia, so the T cells may come from the graft donor. Sequencing was performed on PBMCs, mostly from graft donor cells, taken 360 days after TCRalphabeta/CD19-depleted stem cell transplant.

In nucleotides, the CDR3 is TGTGCCAGCAGTCCCCCGGGACTAGTGTCCGGGGAGCTGTTTTTT. Amino acid sequence: CASSPPGLVSGELFF. The genes are TRBV6-1 and TRBJ2-2; 8 nucleotides match TRBD2. Losses at the gene ends were 5 bases for V and 6 bases for J; bases not matched to a gene: 8. The germline CDR1 and CDR2 sequences are MNHNS and SASEGT. This CDR3 is built from 15 residues.